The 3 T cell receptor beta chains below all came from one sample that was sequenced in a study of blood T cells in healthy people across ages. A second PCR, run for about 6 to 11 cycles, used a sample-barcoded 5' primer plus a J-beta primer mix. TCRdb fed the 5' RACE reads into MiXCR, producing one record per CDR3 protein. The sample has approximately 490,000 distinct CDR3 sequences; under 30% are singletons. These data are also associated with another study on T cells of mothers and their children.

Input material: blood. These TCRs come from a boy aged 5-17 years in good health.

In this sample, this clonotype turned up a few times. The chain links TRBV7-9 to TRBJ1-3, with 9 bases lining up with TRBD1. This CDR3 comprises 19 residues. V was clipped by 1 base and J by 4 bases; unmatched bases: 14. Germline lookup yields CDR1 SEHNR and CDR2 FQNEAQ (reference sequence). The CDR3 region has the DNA TGTGCCAGCAGCTTAGAAGGATTGAGGGGGACAGGGCGCGGAAACACCATATATTTT. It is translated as CASSLEGLRGTGRGNTIYF.

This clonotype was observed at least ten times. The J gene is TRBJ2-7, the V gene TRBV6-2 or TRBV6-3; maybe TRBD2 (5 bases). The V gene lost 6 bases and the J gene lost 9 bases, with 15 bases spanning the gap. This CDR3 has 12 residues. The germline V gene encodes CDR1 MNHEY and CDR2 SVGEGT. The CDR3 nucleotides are TGTGCCAGCAGCCCAACCGGGGAAGGGCAGTACTTC. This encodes CASSPTGEGQYF.

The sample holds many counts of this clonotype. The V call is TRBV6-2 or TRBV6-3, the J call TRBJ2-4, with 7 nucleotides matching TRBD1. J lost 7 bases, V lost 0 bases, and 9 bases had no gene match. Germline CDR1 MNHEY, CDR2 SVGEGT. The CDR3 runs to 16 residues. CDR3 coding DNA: TGTGCCAGCAGTTACTCGCAGGGGGTGAAAGGGAACATTCAGTACTTC. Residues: CASSYSQGVKGNIQYF.